The next 20 T cell receptor beta chains were all read from a single sample in a study of tumour-infiltrating T cells in Burkitt lymphoma (TCRdb year 2020). Library generation was performed with the immunoSEQ multiplex PCR assay. TCRdb retrieved this table from immuneACCESS and kept in-frame rearrangements only. Not all clones are present; in checked studies, unresolved V genes account for under half, and no reason is known for the remainder. The sample has some 1,200 clones on record, over 35% of them singletons. In total, the top ten clones hold approximately 13% of the sample. Specimen: tumor tissue. Receptor source: a human donor with Burkitt lymphoma.

This chain links TRBV6-1 with TRBJ1-4; 8 bases are shared with TRBD1. The length of the CDR3 is 16 residues. Germline CDR1 is MNHNS and CDR2 is SASEGT. V lost 1 base and J lost 5; bases outside the gene matches: 6. The CDR3 is CASSEGTGLWNEKLFF. As DNA, the CDR3 is TGTGCCAGCAGTGAAGGGACAGGGCTTTGGAATGAAAAACTGTTTTTT.

As DNA, the CDR3 is TGTGCCAGCAGTACAGGGGTAAACTACGAGCAGTACTTC. Translation gives CASSTGVNYEQYF. The chain carries TRBV5-6 and TRBJ2-7; 7 positions match TRBD1. Germline V gene data show CDR1 as SGHDT and CDR2 as YYEEEE. V shed 5 bases and J 3 bases; nucleotides not matched to a gene: 5. This CDR3 spans 13 amino acids.

The rearrangement uses TRBV5-8 and TRBJ2-1, with 7 bases that match TRBD2. Germline lookup yields CDR1 SGHTS and CDR2 YDEGEE. This CDR3 has 15 residues. V dropped 0 bases and J dropped 2; count of bases not matched to a gene: 2. CDR3: CASSLGAGTYNEQFF. CDR3 in DNA: TGTGCCAGCAGCTTGGGAGCGGGAACCTACAATGAGCAGTTCTTC.

The chain recombines TRBV4-2 with TRBJ1-5; D gene unclear. The V gene lost 4 bases and the J gene lost 4 bases, with 8 bases spanning the gap. Germline values: CDR1 LGHNA, CDR2 YNFKEQ. The length of the CDR3 is 13 residues. The CDR3 DNA sequence: TGTGCCAGCAGCCCCTACAAGAATCAGCCCCAGCATTTT. It translates to CASSPYKNQPQHF.

CDR3 coding DNA: TGTGCCAGCAGCTCCCTGGGCAGGGAGTCAGCTTTCTTT. It is translated as CASSSLGRESAFF. The genes are TRBV11-3 and TRBJ1-1; TRBD1 is a possible D gene (5 bases). The CDR3 length is 13 residues. The V end was cut by 4 bases, the J end by 10 bases, with 16 bases between. Looked up from germline, CDR1 is SGHNT and CDR2 is YENEEA.

About this clone: Distinct nucleotide sequences in the sample also encode this CDR3. The V call is TRBV28, the J call TRBJ2-5; no definite D call. CDR1 MDHEN and CDR2 SYDVKM come from the germline V gene. The germline V and J ends were trimmed by 1 base and 2 bases, with 14 bases remaining between them. CDR3 length: 16 amino acids. CDR3 coding DNA: TGTGCCAGCAGTTTATATTTCACGGAAGGACAAGAGACCCAGTACTTC. It specifies CASSLYFTEGQETQYF.

This clone is labeled large. This chain links TRBV7-9 with TRBJ1-2, with a possible D match to TRBD1 (6 bases). Germline V gives CDR1 SEHNR, CDR2 FQNEAQ (reference sequence). CDR3 length: 16 residues. The ends were cut back, 5 bases at V and 2 bases at J, with 18 bases in the middle. In nucleotides, the CDR3 is TGTGCCAGCAGCCCAAAAATACCAGACAGGAACTATGGCTACACCTTC. It is translated as CASSPKIPDRNYGYTF.

This clone was seen a handful of times. The rearrangement links TRBV25-1 to TRBJ1-2; TRBD1 matches 7 bases. Losses at the gene ends were 7 bases for V and 8 bases for J; bases not matched to a gene: 10. Germline V gives CDR1 MGHDK, CDR2 SYGVNS. This CDR3 region has 13 residues. The CDR3 DNA reads TGTGCCAGCATAAGTAGACAGGGAAGGGGCTACACCTTC. As protein: CASISRQGRGYTF.

This clone is labeled large (0.1 to 1%). V and J are TRBV19 and TRBJ2-1; D unresolved. V was cut by 3 bases and J by 0 bases, with 12 bases left in between. CDR3 length: 16 residues. Germline values: CDR1 LNHDA, CDR2 SQIVND (reference sequence). The CDR3 here is CASSMGEAPSYNEQFF. The CDR3 bases are TGTGCCAGTAGTATGGGTGAAGCGCCCTCCTACAATGAGCAGTTCTTC.

The chain has TRBV5-1 and TRBJ2-3, with 7 nucleotides matching TRBD1. J lost 2 bases, V lost 2 bases, and 5 bases had no gene match. Germline loops: CDR1 SGHRS, CDR2 YFSETQ. CDR3 length equals 15 residues. The CDR3 reads CASSLFGQATDTQYF. The CDR3 bases are TGCGCCAGCAGCTTATTCGGACAGGCCACAGATACGCAGTATTTT. Looking up the rest from reference TRBV5-1 and TRBJ2-3 gives the full variable domain: KAGVTQTPRYLIKTRGQQVTLSCSPISGHRSVSWYQQTPGQGLQFLFEYFSETQRNKGNFPGRFSGRQFSNSRSEMNVSTLELGDSALYLCASSLFGQATDTQYFGPGTRLTVL.

This chain joins TRBV19 and TRBJ1-1; D not resolved. Germline assignment: CDR1 LNHDA and CDR2 SQIVND (reference sequence). The CDR3 length is 13 residues. Trimming cost V 7 bases and J 0 bases, with 9 bases left between them. Here the CDR3 DNA reads TGTGCCAGTACCCTGGGGATGAACACTGAAGCTTTCTTT. Translation gives CASTLGMNTEAFF.

The chain joins TRBV10-2 to TRBJ2-3; D is undetermined. V lost 6 bases, J lost 6 bases, and 13 bases lay in between. Germline loops: CDR1 WSHSY, CDR2 SAAADI. The CDR3 extends over 13 amino acids. CDR3 residues: CASSSFSPDTQYF. In DNA, the CDR3 is TGCGCCAGCAGCTCGTTCTCGCCGGATACGCAGTATTTT.

Comments on this clone: Other DNA sequences from this sample encode an identical CDR3 as well. This chain links TRBV4-3 with TRBJ2-1, with D perhaps TRBD1 or TRBD2 (6 bases each). The V end was cut by 1 base, the J end by 9 bases, with 10 bases between. This CDR3 region has 13 residues. CDR1 LGHNA and CDR2 YSLEER come from the germline V gene. The CDR3 sequence is CASSQGGAGEQFF. CDR3 DNA sequence: TGCGCCAGCAGCCAAGGGGGGGCAGGTGAGCAGTTCTTC.

The J gene is TRBJ2-1, the V gene TRBV5-1; TRBD2 aligns across 14 bases. The junction had 8 bases not matched to a gene; V was cut back by 4 bases and J by 8 bases. Looked up from germline, CDR1 is SGHRS and CDR2 is YFSETQ. This CDR3 has 16 residues. The CDR3 region is CASSPGTSGRWHEQFF. The CDR3 region has the DNA TGCGCCAGCAGCCCTGGGACTAGCGGGAGATGGCATGAGCAGTTCTTC.

The rearrangement joins TRBV27 to TRBJ2-5; unclear D gene. With 2 bases removed from V and 4 bases from J, the gap between germline ends came to 17 bases. CDR3 length: 16 amino acids. From germline, CDR1 is MNHEY and CDR2 SMNVEV (reference sequence). This chain's CDR3 is CASSLNRQTTGETQYF. The CDR3 DNA follows: TGTGCCAGCAGTTTAAATCGGCAGACAACGGGAGAGACCCAGTACTTC.

This clone was observed a few times. J is TRBJ1-4 and V is TRBV2, with TRBD1 as a possible D gene (6 bases). Germline loops: CDR1 SNHLY, CDR2 FYNNEI. The CDR3 consists of 14 residues. Trimming took 7 bases from V and 6 from J, leaving 15 bases between them. CDR3 bases: TGTGCCAGCAATCCAGAGGCAGGGGATGAAAAACTGTTTTTT. Translating it yields CASNPEAGDEKLFF.

Judged by abundance, this clone is large (0.1 to 1%). V usage is TRBV28 and J usage is TRBJ1-1; D gene unclear. The CDR3 covers 11 residues. Trimming removed 5 bases at V and 2 bases at J, with 3 bases between. Germline-derived CDR1 and CDR2 are MDHEN and SYDVKM. The CDR3 region has the DNA TGTGCCAGCAGTCCCAACACTGAAGCTTTCTTT. The encoded protein is CASSPNTEAFF.

This clone was observed a few times. The V and J genes are TRBV13 and TRBJ1-1; D is undetermined. Trimming shortened V by 0 bases and J by 5 bases, and 10 bases separated the two germline ends. Germline CDR1 reads PRHDT; CDR2 reads FYEKMQ (reference sequence). This CDR3 spans 14 amino acids. In nucleotides, the CDR3 is TGTGCCAGCAGCTTAGGCCAGGTCGGAACTGAAGCTTTCTTT. It yields the protein CASSLGQVGTEAFF.

V is TRBV5-8 and J is TRBJ2-7; D is unclear. The V and J ends lost 10 bases and 7 bases respectively, with 9 bases between them. The germline gives CDR1 SGHTS, CDR2 YDEGEE. CDR3 length: 9 amino acids. CDR3: CAVIGEQYV. The CDR3 DNA sequence: TGTGCCGTAATAGGTGAGCAGTACGTC.

The chain is built from TRBV11-2 and TRBJ1-5; D remains ambiguous. V dropped 0 bases and J dropped 6 bases, with 6 bases sitting between them. Germline CDR1 and CDR2: SGHAT and FQNNGV. This CDR3 spans 13 amino acids. As DNA, the CDR3 is TGTGCCAGCAGCTTAGATCGTAGTCAGCCCCAGCATTTT. Encoded protein: CASSLDRSQPQHF.